This T cell receptor (beta chain) was obtained from a study of T cell changes during pregnancy in multiple sclerosis. Germline trimming cut 1 base from V and 3 bases from J; bases unmatched to any gene: 5. Germline lookup yields CDR1 SGHVS and CDR2 FNYEAQ. The CDR3 extends over 15 amino acids. Method: immunoSEQ multiplex PCR; TCRdb's copy keeps in-frame clones and lacks some. In the table there are roughly 40,000 clones, 91% of which are singletons. This clone came up a few times. The specimen comprised CD8+ T cells from peripheral blood mononuclear cells, sampled before pregnancy. The rearrangement uses TRBV7-6 and TRBJ2-5, with TRBD2 matching over 7 bases. The clonotype comes from a female donor with multiple sclerosis, enrolled in a pregnancy study. The CDR3 DNA reads as TGTGCCAGCAGCTTAGGGCTAGCGGTAAAAGAGACCCAGTACTTC. Protein sequence: CASSLGLAVKETQYF.